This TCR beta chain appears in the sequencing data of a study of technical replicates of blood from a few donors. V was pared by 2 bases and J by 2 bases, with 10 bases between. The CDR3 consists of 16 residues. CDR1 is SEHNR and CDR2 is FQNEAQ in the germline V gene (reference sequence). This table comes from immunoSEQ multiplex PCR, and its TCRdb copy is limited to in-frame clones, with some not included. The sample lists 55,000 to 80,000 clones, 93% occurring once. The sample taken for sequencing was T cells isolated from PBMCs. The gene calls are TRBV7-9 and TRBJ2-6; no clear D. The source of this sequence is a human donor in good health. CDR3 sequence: CASSLFEGAGANVLTF. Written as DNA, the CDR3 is TGTGCCAGCAGCTTATTTGAAGGAGCTGGGGCCAACGTCCTGACTTTC.